This TCR beta chain was identified during a study of blood T cell repertoires in COVID-19. Background on the study: There were acute and convalescent COVID-19 samples, and they came from the United States, Italy and Spain.

In the authors' workflow: Estimation of nucleated cell counts relied on the amplification of reference gene primers. The method was immunoSEQ multiplex PCR; TCRdb's version includes in-frame clones alone and lacks a portion of them. That table furnishes V, J and clone size, whereas the DNA furnished D and trimming. Of more than 95,000 clones listed, 82% are singletons. This CDR3 is 16 amino acids long. The trim removed 5 bases at V and 6 bases at J, leaving 10 bases unmatched. Germline values: CDR1 SGHNT, CDR2 YENEEA. The TCR sequence derives from a man older than 75 with acute or convalescent COVID-19. The sequenced material came from peripheral blood. The rearrangement links TRBV11-3 to TRBJ2-1; TRBD2 agrees at 10 bases. The CDR3 DNA follows: TGTGCCAGCAGCCCGATGGGAGCGGGAGGGGGCAATGAGCAGTTCTTC. It codes for CASSPMGAGGGNEQFF.